The T cell receptor beta chain described here comes from a study of blood T cell repertoires in COVID-19. The data were produced by immunoSEQ multiplex PCR, yet TCRdb's version contains in-frame clones alone and is incomplete. Of under 250,000 clones detected, around 82% appear once; the ten largest clones hold 4% to 5.5%. Germline V CDR1 and CDR2: DFQATT, SNEGSKA (reference sequence). This CDR3 has 15 amino acids. V shed 3 bases, J shed 0 bases, and the junction held 6 bases outside the gene matches. The chain has TRBV20-1 and TRBJ2-7; 9 positions agree with TRBD2. Sample: peripheral blood. The source is a man between 50 and 59 years old with active or convalescent COVID-19. In DNA form, the CDR3 reads TGCAGTGCTAGTTGGCGGGGGGGGACCTCCTACGAGCAGTACTTC. Its translation: CSASWRGGTSYEQYF.